The entry that follows covers one T cell receptor (beta chain) sequence. Its matching antigen is unknown. Expressed TCRB transcripts were sequenced, since all the RNA that had been isolated was reverse transcribed. TCRdb's table, derived via immunoSEQ multiplex PCR, lists solely in-frame clones and lacks some. There are hundreds of thousands of clones in the sample; around 15% occur only once, and 0.03% to 0.04% lies in the top ten. The CDR3 is made up of 12 amino acids. With 4 bases removed from V and 7 bases from J, the gap between germline ends came to 8 bases. CDR1 is KGHSH and CDR2 is LQKENI in the germline V gene. The single heparinised draw taken from each donor contained roughly 100 mL of blood on average. This sample stems from a study of beta chain features in type 1 diabetes. Study information: All samples together contributed more than 90,000,000 sorted cells for examination. Points from the study as a whole: Shortening of TCRB CDR3s, moderate but significant, appeared in all four CD4+ subsets of Type 1 diabetes patients. The analysis here could not establish whether HLA type shapes TCRB rearrangement.

The source material was naive CD4+ T cells from blood. The J gene is TRBJ2-1, the V gene TRBV18; D is unclear. This clonotype originated in a man aged 18 to 30 with type 1 diabetes. CDR3 bases: TGTGCCAGCTCACTCCTCAGGAATGAGCAGTTCTTC. This translates into CASSLLRNEQFF.